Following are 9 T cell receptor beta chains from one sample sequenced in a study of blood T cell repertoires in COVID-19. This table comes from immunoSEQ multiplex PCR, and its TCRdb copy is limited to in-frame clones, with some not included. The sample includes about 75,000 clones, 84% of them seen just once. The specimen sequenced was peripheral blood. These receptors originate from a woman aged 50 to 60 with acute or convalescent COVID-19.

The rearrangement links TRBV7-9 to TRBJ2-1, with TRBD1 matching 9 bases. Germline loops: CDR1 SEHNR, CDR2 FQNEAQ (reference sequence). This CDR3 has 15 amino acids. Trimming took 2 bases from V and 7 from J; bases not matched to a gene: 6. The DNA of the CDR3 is TGTGCCAGCAGCTTAAGGACAGGGGAAGCAAATGAGCAGTTCTTC. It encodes CASSLRTGEANEQFF.

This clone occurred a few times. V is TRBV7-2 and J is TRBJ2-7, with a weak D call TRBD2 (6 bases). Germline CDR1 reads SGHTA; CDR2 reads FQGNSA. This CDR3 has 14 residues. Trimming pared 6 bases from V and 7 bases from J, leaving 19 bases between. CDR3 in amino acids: CASRVVGGPEEQYF. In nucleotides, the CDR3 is TGTGCCAGCAGGGTGGTGGGAGGCCCTGAGGAGCAGTACTTC.

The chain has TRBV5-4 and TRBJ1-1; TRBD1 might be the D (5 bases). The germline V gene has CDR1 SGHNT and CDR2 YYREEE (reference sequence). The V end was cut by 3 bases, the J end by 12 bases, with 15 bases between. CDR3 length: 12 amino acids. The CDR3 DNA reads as TGTGCCAGCAGCTCCCGGGGGAGGGAAACTTTCTTT. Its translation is CASSSRGRETFF.

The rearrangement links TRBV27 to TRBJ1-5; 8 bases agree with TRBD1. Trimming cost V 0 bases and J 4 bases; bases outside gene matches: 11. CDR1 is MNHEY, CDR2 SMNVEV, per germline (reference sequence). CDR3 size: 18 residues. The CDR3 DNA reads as TGTGCCAGCAGTTTATCAGGGGCAGGGGGCTTTGGGAATCAGCCCCAGCATTTT. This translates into CASSLSGAGGFGNQPQHF.

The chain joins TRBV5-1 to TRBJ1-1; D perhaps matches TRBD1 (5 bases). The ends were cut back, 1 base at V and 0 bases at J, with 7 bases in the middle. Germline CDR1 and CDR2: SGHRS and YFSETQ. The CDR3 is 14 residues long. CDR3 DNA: TGCGCCAGCAGCTTGCCAGGGTTGAACACTGAAGCTTTCTTT. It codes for CASSLPGLNTEAFF.

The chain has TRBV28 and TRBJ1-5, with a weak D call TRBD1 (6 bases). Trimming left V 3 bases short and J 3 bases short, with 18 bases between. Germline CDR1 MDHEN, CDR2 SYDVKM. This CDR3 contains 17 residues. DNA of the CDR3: TGTGCCAGCAGTTTTAATGGGGGCAGTACAATCAATCAGCCCCAGCATTTT. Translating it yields CASSFNGGSTINQPQHF.

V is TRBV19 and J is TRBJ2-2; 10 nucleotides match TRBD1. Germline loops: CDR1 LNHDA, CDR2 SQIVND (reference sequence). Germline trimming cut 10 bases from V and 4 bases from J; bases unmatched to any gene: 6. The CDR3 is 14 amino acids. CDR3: CAIRTGGSTGELFF. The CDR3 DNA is TGTGCCATTAGGACAGGGGGTAGCACCGGGGAGCTGTTTTTT.

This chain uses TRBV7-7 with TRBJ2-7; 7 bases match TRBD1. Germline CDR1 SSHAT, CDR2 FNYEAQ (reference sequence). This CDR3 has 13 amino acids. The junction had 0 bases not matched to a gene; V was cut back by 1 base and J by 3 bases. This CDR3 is CASSLDRGYEQYF. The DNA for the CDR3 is TGTGCCAGCAGCTTAGACAGGGGCTACGAGCAGTACTTC.

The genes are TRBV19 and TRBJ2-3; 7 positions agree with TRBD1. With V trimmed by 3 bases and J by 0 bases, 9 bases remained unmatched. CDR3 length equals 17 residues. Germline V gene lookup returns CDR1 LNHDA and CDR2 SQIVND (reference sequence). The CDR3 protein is CASSMLWGRGSTDTQYF. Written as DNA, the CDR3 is TGTGCCAGTAGTATGCTTTGGGGCAGGGGGAGCACAGATACGCAGTATTTT.